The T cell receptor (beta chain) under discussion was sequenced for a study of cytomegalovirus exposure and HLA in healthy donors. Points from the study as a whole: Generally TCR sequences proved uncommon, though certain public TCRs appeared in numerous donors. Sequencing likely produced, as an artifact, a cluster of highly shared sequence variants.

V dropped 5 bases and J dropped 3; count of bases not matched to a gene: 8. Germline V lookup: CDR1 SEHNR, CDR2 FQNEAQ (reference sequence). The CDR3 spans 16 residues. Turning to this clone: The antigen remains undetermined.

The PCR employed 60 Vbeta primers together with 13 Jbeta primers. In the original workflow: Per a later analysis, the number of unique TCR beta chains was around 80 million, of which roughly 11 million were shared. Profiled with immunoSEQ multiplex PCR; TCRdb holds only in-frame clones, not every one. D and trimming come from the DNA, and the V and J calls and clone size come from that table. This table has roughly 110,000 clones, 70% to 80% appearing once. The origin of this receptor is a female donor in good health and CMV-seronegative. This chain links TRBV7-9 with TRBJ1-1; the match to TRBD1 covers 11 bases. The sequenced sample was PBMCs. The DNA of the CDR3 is TGTGCCAGCAGCCACATACAGGGACAGGGGGACACTGAAGCTTTCTTT. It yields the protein CASSHIQGQGDTEAFF.